This T cell receptor (beta chain) was documented in a study of T cell responses to AZD1222 COVID-19 vaccine. Whole-study findings and limits: Vaccine-related CD4 TCRs covered spike, predominating at 160-218 and 743-854. Donor demographics were predominantly white British with a female majority; clonal diversity may be underestimated. Just 5 to 7 AZD1222 recipients were seropositive at baseline.

Comments on this clone: Its target is unknown.

Assay: immunoSEQ multiplex PCR; the TCRdb copy retains only in-frame clones and omits some. The repertoire includes about 130,000 clones, around nine tenths of them detected once, and around 1.1% sits in the top ten. Per the germline V gene, CDR1 is MRHNA and CDR2 is SNTAGT. The V gene lost 4 bases and the J gene lost 6 bases, with 15 bases spanning the gap. This CDR3 has 14 amino acids. Source: peripheral blood, taken 28 days after the second AZD1222 dose. The J gene is TRBJ1-2, the V gene TRBV6-4, with D hard to call. The clonotype was recovered from an adult who received the AZD1222 COVID-19 vaccine. The CDR3 here is CASSAVPASNGYTF. The DNA of the CDR3 is TGTGCCAGCAGTGCCGTCCCGGCATCCAATGGCTACACCTTC.